A selection of T cell receptor beta chains follows, all from one sample in a study of blood T cells in healthy people across ages. In TCRdb, the 5' RACE reads were re-called with MiXCR into one record per CDR3 protein. The sample has about 680,000 distinct CDR3 sequences, around 48% seen once. The sample comprised blood. Source of these receptors: an older woman in good health. CDR3s include the opening cysteine and the closing phenylalanine or tryptophan. Each record gives: D gene, J gene, clone size, V gene, CDR3 protein, CDR3 DNA. The D gene is left open where the match is weak. Size tells how often a clone was seen (once, few, many) or the class of an expanded clone, and some rows leave it out.

>.|TRBJ2-5|.|TRBV11-2
CASSSPRLGRDGTQYF
TGTGCCAGCAGCTCCCCCAGGTTAGGTAGGGATGGGACCCAGTACTTC
>TRBD2|TRBJ2-5|.|TRBV10-3
CAVSAGGERLQETQYF
TGTGCCGTCAGTGCGGGAGGTGAGCGACTCCAAGAGACCCAGTACTTC
>.|TRBJ1-4|.|TRBV12-3/TRBV12-4
CASSATSSTTNEKLFF
TGTGCCAGCAGTGCGACCAGTTCAACAACTAATGAAAAACTGTTTTTT
>TRBD1|TRBJ1-1|few|TRBV27
CASSSRLRGDTEAFF
TGTGCCAGCAGTTCCCGCCTCAGGGGGGACACTGAAGCTTTCTTT
>.|TRBJ1-1|.|TRBV14
CASSRRGGITEAFF
TGTGCCAGCAGCCGGCGGGGGGGGATTACTGAAGCTTTCTTT
>.|TRBJ1-1|few|TRBV10-3
CAIFSGGTEAFF
TGTGCCATCTTCTCGGGGGGCACTGAAGCTTTCTTT
>.|TRBJ1-6|.|TRBV27
CASSLLGVGSPLHF
TGTGCCAGCAGTTTACTGGGGGTTGGATCACCCCTCCACTTT
>TRBD2|TRBJ2-5|.|TRBV9
CASAPVVAGAETQYF
TGTGCCAGCGCACCTGTAGTAGCGGGAGCGGAGACCCAGTACTTC
>.|TRBJ2-7|.|TRBV6-6
CASRAGRAGGEIQYF
TGTGCCAGCAGAGCGGGAAGGGCAGGGGGGGAGATCCAGTACTTC
>TRBD1|TRBJ2-3|.|TRBV20-1
CSALSGQDGTDTQYF
TGCAGTGCCCTCTCCGGACAGGATGGAACAGATACGCAGTATTTT
>TRBD1|TRBJ1-2|.|TRBV20-1
CSARGGRVTGHGGYTF
TGCAGTGCTAGAGGGGGTAGGGTGACAGGGCATGGCGGCTACACCTTC
>.|TRBJ2-5|.|TRBV10-3
CAIRVAGSETQYF
TGTGCCATCAGGGTCGCAGGGTCAGAGACCCAGTACTTC
>.|TRBJ2-1|.|TRBV3-1
CASSQDTLGNEQFF
TGTGCCAGCAGCCAGGACACCCTGGGGAATGAGCAGTTCTTC
>TRBD2|TRBJ2-1|.|TRBV10-3
CAIAGREGPNEQFF
TGTGCCATCGCCGGGCGGGAGGGCCCCAATGAGCAGTTCTTC
>.|TRBJ1-5|.|TRBV4-1
CASSQDKTGQPQHF
TGCGCCAGCAGCCAAGATAAGACTGGTCAGCCCCAGCATTTT
>TRBD1|TRBJ1-1|.|TRBV5-4
CASSTGQGRAFF
TGTGCCAGCAGCACCGGACAGGGCCGGGCTTTCTTT
>.|TRBJ2-6|.|TRBV28
CASSTDSSGANVLTF
TGTGCCAGCAGTACCGACAGCTCTGGGGCCAACGTCCTGACTTTC
>.|TRBJ1-4|few|TRBV4-3
CASSQGARGTTNEKLFF
TGCGCCAGCAGCCAAGGGGCCCGGGGCACAACTAATGAAAAACTGTTTTTT
>.|TRBJ1-6|.|TRBV20-1
CSPSGLGGSPLHF
TGCAGCCCCTCCGGTTTGGGAGGGTCACCCCTCCACTTT
>TRBD2|TRBJ2-7|.|TRBV9
CASSVEGGVDEQYF
TGTGCCAGCAGCGTAGAGGGAGGGGTGGACGAGCAGTACTTC
>TRBD2|TRBJ2-7|.|TRBV28
CASSQAGGSAEQYF
TGTGCCAGCAGTCAAGCGGGGGGCTCAGCCGAGCAGTACTTC
>.|TRBJ2-1|.|TRBV30
CAWKKSPDEQFF
TGTGCCTGGAAAAAATCCCCTGATGAGCAGTTCTTC
>TRBD2|TRBJ2-1|.|TRBV10-3
CAISETSGEYNKQFF
TGTGCCATCAGTGAGACTAGCGGCGAATACAATAAGCAGTTCTTC
>.|TRBJ2-7|many|TRBV12-3/TRBV12-4
CASSLLASYEQYF
TGTGCCAGCAGTTTATTGGCAAGCTACGAGCAGTACTTC
>TRBD1|TRBJ2-5|.|TRBV5-1
CASRQGQLQETQYF
TGCGCCAGCCGACAGGGACAGCTTCAAGAGACCCAGTACTTC
>TRBD2|TRBJ2-7|.|TRBV5-1
CASSLPLLAGSPYEQYF
TGCGCCAGCAGCCTCCCCTTACTAGCGGGAAGCCCCTACGAGCAGTACTTC
>.|TRBJ1-4|.|TRBV21-1
CASSEGQKNEKLFF
TGTGCCAGCAGCGAGGGACAGAAGAATGAAAAACTGTTTTTT
>.|TRBJ2-7|few|TRBV3-1
CASSHAGEQYF
TGTGCCAGCAGCCACGCAGGCGAGCAGTACTTC
>.|TRBJ2-6|.|TRBV7-9
CASTMSGANVLTF
TGTGCCAGCACCATGTCTGGGGCCAACGTTCTGACTTTC
>.|TRBJ1-1|once|TRBV7-3
CASSTQGITEAFF
TGTGCCAGCAGCACTCAGGGGATCACTGAAGCTTTCTTT
>.|TRBJ2-7|.|TRBV29-1
CSARGGALGTDEQYF
TGCAGCGCCCGAGGGGGGGCCCTAGGGACGGACGAGCAGTACTTC
>.|TRBJ2-5|.|TRBV12-3/TRBV12-4
CASSLGGTETQYF
TGTGCCAGCAGTTTAGGGGGTACGGAGACCCAGTACTTC
>TRBD2|TRBJ2-7|few|TRBV6-2/TRBV6-3
CASSPLAGAHNEQYF
TGTGCCAGCAGTCCACTAGCGGGAGCCCACAATGAGCAGTACTTC
>.|TRBJ1-2|.|TRBV5-4
CASSTYDRDYGYTF
TGTGCCAGCAGCACCTATGACCGAGACTATGGCTACACCTTC
>TRBD2|TRBJ2-1|few|TRBV5-1
CASSLAGGQYNEQFF
TGCGCCAGCAGCTTGGCGGGAGGGCAGTACAATGAGCAGTTCTTC
>TRBD1|TRBJ2-1|few|TRBV29-1
CSVEIGTGLFF
TGCAGCGTTGAAATTGGGACAGGGCTGTTCTTC